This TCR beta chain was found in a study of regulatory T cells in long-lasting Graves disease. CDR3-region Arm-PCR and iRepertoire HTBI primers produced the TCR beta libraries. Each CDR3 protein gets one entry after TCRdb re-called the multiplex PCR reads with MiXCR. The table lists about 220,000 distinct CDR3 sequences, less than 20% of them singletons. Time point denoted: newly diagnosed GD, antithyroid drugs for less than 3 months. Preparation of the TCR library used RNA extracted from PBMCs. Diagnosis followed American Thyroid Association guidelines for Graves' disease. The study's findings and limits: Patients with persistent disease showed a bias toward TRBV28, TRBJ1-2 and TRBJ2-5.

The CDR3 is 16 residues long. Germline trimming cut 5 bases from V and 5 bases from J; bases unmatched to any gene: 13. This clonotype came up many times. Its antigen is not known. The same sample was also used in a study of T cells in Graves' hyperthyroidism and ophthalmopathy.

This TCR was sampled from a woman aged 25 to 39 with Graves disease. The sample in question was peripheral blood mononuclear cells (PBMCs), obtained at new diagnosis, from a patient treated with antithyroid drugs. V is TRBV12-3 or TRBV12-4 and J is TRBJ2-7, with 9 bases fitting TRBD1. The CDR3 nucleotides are TGTGCCAGCAGTATACTACTTGGACAGGGGCCTCACGAGCAGTACTTC. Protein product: CASSILLGQGPHEQYF.